The sample holds one count of the clone carrying this T cell receptor beta chain. This sample is drawn from a study of blood T cell repertoires in COVID-19. V shed 4 bases and J shed 8 bases, with 12 bases lying between them. The CDR3 is 13 residues long. CDR1 is MNHEY, CDR2 SVGAGI, per germline. Symptom resolution, clearance, or two negative PCRs marked donors in Cohort 3 as recovered. As handled by the study authors: Amplified reference gene primers provided the basis for estimating nucleated cell counts. Using immunoSEQ multiplex PCR, the repertoire was profiled, and TCRdb retains in-frame clones only, with some absent. D and trimming come from the DNA, and the V and J calls and clone size come from that table. Seen here are about 250,000 clones, 80% to 90% observed once, and the top ten hold 3.5% to 5.5%.

The J gene is TRBJ2-1, the V gene TRBV6-5; D gene uncertain. The sample taken for sequencing was PBMCs or T cells enriched from blood (not recorded which). The receptor was derived from a woman aged 30 to 39 who had recovered from COVID-19. This chain's CDR3 is CASSSLPADEQFF. DNA of the CDR3: TGTGCCAGCAGTTCCCTTCCCGCGGATGAGCAGTTCTTC.